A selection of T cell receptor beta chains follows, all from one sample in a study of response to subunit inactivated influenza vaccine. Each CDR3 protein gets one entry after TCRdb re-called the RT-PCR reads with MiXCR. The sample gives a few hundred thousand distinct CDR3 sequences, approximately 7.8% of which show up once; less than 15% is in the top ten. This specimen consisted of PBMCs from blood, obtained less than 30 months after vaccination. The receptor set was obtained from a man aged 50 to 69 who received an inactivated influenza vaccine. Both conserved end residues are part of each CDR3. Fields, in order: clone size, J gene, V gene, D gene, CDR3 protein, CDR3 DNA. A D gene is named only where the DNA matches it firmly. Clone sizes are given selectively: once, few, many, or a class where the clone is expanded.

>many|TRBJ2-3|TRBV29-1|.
CSVEGALAQQYF
TGCAGCGTTGAAGGGGCCCTAGCCCAGCAGTATTTT
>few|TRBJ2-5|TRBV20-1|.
CSAAEGLRETQYF
TGCAGTGCTGCGGAGGGACTCCGCGAGACCCAGTACTTC
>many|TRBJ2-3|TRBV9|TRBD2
CASSETGLLRDTQYF
TGTGCCAGCAGCGAAACGGGACTACTTCGCGATACGCAGTATTTT
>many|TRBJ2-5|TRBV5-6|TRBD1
CASSIGTGGASGETQYF
TGTGCCAGCAGCATAGGGACAGGGGGCGCTAGTGGAGAGACCCAGTACTTC
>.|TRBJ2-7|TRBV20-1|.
CSATSSGQYEQYF
TGCAGTGCTACTAGCAGTGGCCAGTACGAGCAGTACTTC
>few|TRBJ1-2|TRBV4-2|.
CASSPPTAANYGYTF
TGTGCCAGCAGCCCCCCGACCGCAGCTAACTATGGCTACACCTTC
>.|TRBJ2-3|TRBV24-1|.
CATSESGRTADTQYF
TGTGCCACCAGTGAGTCGGGACGGACGGCAGATACGCAGTATTTT
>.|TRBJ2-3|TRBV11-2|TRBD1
CASSQWTGGSTDTQYF
TGTGCCAGCAGCCAATGGACAGGGGGAAGCACAGATACGCAGTATTTT
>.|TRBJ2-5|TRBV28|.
CASSIPSARIQETQYF
TGTGCCAGCAGTATACCGTCTGCCCGAATACAAGAGACCCAGTACTTC
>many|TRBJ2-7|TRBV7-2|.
CASSLHSGADYEQYF
TGTGCCAGCAGCCTCCACTCCGGGGCGGACTACGAGCAGTACTTC
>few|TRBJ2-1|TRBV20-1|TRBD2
CSARRTSGPNEQFF
TGCAGTGCTAGGCGGACTAGCGGACCCAATGAGCAGTTCTTC
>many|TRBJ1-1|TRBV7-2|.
CASSPFPNTEAFF
TGTGCCAGCAGCCCTTTCCCGAACACTGAAGCTTTCTTT
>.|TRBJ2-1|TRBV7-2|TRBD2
CASSLVSGQRGGYEQFF
TGTGCCAGCAGCTTAGTGTCGGGCCAGCGGGGGGGCTATGAGCAGTTCTTC
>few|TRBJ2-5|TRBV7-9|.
CASSLPLGQETQYF
TGTGCCAGCAGCTTACCCCTGGGACAAGAGACCCAGTACTTC
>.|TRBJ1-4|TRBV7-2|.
CASSFGGVSNEKLFF
TGTGCCAGCAGCTTCGGGGGTGTTTCTAATGAAAAACTGTTTTTT
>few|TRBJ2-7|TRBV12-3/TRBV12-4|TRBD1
CATSAKTGGGRAYEQYF
TGTGCCACTTCGGCTAAGACAGGGGGCGGAAGGGCCTACGAGCAGTACTTC
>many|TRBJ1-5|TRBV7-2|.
CASATEANQPQHF
TGTGCCAGCGCCACAGAGGCTAATCAGCCCCAGCATTTT
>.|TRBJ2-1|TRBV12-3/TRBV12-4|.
CASRSGWAQGYNEQFF
TGTGCCAGCAGATCCGGTTGGGCGCAGGGGTACAATGAGCAGTTCTTC
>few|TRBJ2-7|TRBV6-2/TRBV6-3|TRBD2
CASSLAGTLYEQYF
TGTGCCAGCAGTCTAGCGGGAACCCTCTACGAGCAGTACTTC
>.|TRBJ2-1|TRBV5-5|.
CASSLTGQEWNEQFF
TGTGCCAGCAGCTTGACAGGGCAAGAATGGAATGAGCAGTTCTTC
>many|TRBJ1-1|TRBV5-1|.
CASSLYSTTEAFF
TGCGCCAGCAGCTTGTACAGTACCACTGAAGCTTTCTTT
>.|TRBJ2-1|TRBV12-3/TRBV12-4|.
CASSFQGHNEQFF
TGTGCCAGCAGTTTCCAGGGACACAATGAGCAGTTCTTC
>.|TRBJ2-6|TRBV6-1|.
CAIQARSGANVLTF
TGTGCCATTCAGGCCCGCTCTGGGGCCAACGTCCTGACTTTC
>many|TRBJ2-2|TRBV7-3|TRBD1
CASSLSQGAIYTGELFF
TGTGCCAGCAGCCTATCACAGGGGGCGATATACACCGGGGAGCTGTTTTTT
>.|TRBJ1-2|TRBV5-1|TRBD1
CASSDIGQGPSGYTF
TGCGCCAGCAGCGATATCGGACAGGGCCCAAGTGGCTACACCTTC
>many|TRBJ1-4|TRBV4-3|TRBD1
CASSQDWTGQFHEKLFF
TGCGCCAGCAGCCAAGATTGGACAGGGCAATTTCATGAAAAACTGTTTTTT
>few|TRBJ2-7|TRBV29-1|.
CSVVYGAQSGEQYF
TGCAGCGTTGTTTACGGGGCGCAGAGTGGAGAGCAGTACTTC
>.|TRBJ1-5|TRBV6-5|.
CASSFGDGNQPQHF
TGTGCCAGCAGTTTTGGGGACGGCAATCAGCCCCAGCATTTT
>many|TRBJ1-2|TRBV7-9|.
CASSWAGDGYTF
TGTGCCAGCAGCTGGGCAGGGGATGGCTACACCTTC
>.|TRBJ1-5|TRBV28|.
CASSPRKLSLGNQPQHF
TGTGCCAGCAGTCCCCGAAAACTGTCCCTCGGGAATCAGCCCCAGCATTTT
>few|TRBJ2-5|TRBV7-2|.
CASSSGRGGETQYF
TGTGCCAGCAGCTCCGGCAGGGGGGGTGAGACCCAGTACTTC
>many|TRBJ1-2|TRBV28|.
CASSSHVRGRGGYTF
TGTGCCAGCAGTTCCCACGTACGGGGTAGGGGCGGCTACACCTTC
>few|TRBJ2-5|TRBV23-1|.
CASRALDFKGTQYF
TGCGCCAGCAGAGCCCTAGATTTCAAAGGGACCCAGTACTTC
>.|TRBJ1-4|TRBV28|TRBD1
CASSPQQGAINEKLFF
TGTGCCAGCAGTCCGCAACAGGGGGCAATTAATGAAAAACTGTTTTTT
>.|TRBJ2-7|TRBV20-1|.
CSARDVSGGQYF
TGCAGTGCTAGAGATGTCAGCGGCGGGCAGTACTTC
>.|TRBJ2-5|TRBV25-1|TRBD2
CASSDLGLAGSETQYF
TGTGCCAGCAGTGATTTGGGACTAGCGGGATCAGAGACCCAGTACTTC
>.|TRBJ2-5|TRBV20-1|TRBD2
CSAGKSHGTSGWGETQYF
TGCAGTGCCGGAAAGAGCCACGGGACTAGCGGATGGGGAGAGACCCAGTACTTC
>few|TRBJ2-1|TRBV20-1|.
CSADRDPRNEQFF
TGCAGTGCTGACCGGGACCCACGGAATGAGCAGTTCTTC